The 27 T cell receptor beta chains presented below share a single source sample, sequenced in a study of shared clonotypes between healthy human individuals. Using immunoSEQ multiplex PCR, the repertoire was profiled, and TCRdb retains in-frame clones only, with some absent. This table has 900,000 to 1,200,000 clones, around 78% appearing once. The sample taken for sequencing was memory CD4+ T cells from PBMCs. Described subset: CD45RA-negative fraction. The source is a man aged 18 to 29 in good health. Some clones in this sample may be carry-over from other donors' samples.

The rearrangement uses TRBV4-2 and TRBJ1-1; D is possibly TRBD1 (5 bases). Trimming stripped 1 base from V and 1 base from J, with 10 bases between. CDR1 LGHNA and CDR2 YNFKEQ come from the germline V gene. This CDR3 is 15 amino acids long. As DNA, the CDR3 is TGTGCCAGCAGCCAAGGACGGGGGGGGAACACTGAAGCTTTCTTT. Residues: CASSQGRGGNTEAFF.

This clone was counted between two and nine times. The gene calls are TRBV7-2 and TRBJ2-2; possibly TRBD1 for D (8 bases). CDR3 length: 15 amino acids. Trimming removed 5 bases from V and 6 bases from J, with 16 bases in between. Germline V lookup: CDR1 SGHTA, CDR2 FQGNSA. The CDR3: CASSQGGTGAGELFF. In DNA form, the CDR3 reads TGTGCCAGCAGCCAGGGAGGGACAGGAGCCGGGGAGCTGTTTTTT.

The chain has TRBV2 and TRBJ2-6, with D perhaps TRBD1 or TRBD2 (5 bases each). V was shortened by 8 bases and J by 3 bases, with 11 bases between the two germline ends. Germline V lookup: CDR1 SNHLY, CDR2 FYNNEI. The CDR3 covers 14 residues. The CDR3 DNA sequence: TGTGCCAGCCGAGGGGCGGGTGGGGCCAACGTCCTGACTTTC. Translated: CASRGAGGANVLTF.

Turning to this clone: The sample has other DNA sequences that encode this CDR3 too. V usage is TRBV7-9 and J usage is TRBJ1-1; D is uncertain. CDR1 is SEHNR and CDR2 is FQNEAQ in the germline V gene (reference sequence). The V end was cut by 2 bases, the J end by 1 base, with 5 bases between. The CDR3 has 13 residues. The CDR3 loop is CASSLPPNTEAFF. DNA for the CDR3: TGTGCCAGCAGCTTACCTCCGAACACTGAAGCTTTCTTT.

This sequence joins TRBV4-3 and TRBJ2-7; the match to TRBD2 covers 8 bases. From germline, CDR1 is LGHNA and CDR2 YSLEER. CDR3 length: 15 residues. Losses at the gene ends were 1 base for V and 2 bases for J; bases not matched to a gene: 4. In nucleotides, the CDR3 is TGCGCCAGCAGCCAAGGGAGCGGGAGCGCCTACGAGCAGTACTTC. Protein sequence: CASSQGSGSAYEQYF.

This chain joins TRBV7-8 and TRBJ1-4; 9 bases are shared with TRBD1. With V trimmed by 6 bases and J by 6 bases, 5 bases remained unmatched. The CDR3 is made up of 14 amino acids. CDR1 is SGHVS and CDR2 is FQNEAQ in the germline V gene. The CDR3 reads CASRTTGGDEKLFF. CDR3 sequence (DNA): TGTGCCAGCAGAACAACAGGGGGCGATGAAAAACTGTTTTTT.

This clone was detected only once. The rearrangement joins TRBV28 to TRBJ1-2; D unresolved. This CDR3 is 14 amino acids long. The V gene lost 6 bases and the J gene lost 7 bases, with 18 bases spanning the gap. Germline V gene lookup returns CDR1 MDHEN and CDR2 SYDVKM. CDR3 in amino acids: CASRWPLTARGYTF. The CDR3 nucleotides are TGTGCCAGCAGGTGGCCCCTCACAGCTCGTGGCTACACCTTC.

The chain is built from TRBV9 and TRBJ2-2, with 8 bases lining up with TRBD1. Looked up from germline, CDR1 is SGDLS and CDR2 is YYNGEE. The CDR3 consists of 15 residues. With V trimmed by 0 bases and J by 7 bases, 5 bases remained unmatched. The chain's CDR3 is CASSVVTGVVGELFF. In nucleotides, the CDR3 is TGTGCCAGCAGCGTAGTGACAGGGGTAGTCGGGGAGCTGTTTTTT.

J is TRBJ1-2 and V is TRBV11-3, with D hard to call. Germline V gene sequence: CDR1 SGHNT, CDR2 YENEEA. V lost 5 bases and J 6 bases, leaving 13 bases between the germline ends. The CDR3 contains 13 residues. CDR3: CASSAGRRNGYTF. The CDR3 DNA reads TGTGCCAGCAGCGCCGGACGGCGGAATGGCTACACCTTC.

The CDR3 sequence is CASSLEPGGYGYTF. The CDR3 DNA reads TGTGCCAGCAGCTTGGAACCAGGGGGGTATGGCTACACCTTC. This sequence joins TRBV11-2 and TRBJ1-2; 7 nucleotides match TRBD1. Trimming took 3 bases from V and 5 from J; bases not matched to a gene: 6. This CDR3 is built from 14 residues. The germline CDR1 and CDR2 sequences are SGHAT and FQNNGV.

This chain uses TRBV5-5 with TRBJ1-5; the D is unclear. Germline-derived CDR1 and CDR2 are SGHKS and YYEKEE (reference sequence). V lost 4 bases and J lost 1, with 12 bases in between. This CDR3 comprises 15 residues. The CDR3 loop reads CASSPCQASNQPQHF. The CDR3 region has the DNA TGTGCCAGCAGCCCCTGTCAGGCCAGCAATCAGCCCCAGCATTTT.

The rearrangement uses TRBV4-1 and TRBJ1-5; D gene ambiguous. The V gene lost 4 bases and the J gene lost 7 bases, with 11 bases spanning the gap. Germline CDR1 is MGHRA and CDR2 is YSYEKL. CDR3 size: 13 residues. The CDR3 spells CASSPPSGQPQHF. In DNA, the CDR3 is TGCGCCAGCAGCCCCCCAAGCGGGCAGCCCCAGCATTTT.

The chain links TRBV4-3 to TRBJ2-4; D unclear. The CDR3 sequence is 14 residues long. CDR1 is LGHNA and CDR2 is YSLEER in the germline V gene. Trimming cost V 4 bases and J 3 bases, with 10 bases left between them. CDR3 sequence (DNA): TGCGCCAGCAGCCTGGATAATAACAAAAACATTCAGTACTTC. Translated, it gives CASSLDNNKNIQYF.

The CDR3 is CASSRDSQRTSGRPVRTGELFF. CDR3 in DNA: TGCGCCAGCAGCCGTGACTCACAGAGGACTAGCGGGAGGCCTGTAAGGACCGGGGAGCTGTTTTTT. The chain links TRBV5-1 to TRBJ2-2, with TRBD2 identical over 14 bases. V lost 4 bases to trimming and J lost 5 bases; unmatched junction nucleotides: 22. Germline-derived CDR1 and CDR2 are SGHRS and YFSETQ. CDR3 size: 22 residues. The variable domain in full, with the rest retrieved from reference TRBV5-1 and TRBJ2-2, is KAGVTQTPRYLIKTRGQQVTLSCSPISGHRSVSWYQQTPGQGLQFLFEYFSETQRNKGNFPGRFSGRQFSNSRSEMNVSTLELGDSALYLCASSRDSQRTSGRPVRTGELFFGEGSRLTVL.

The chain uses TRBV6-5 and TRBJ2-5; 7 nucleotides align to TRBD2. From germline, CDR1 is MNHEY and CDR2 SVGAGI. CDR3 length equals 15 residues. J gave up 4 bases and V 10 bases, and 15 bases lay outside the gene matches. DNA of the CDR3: TGTGCCACCGCCCCAGCGGGGAGCGGGGTAGAGACCCAGTACTTC. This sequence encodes CATAPAGSGVETQYF.

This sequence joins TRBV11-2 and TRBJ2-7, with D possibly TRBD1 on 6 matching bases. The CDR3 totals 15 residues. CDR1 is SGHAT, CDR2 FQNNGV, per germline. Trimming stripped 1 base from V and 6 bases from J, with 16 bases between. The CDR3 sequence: CASSLVRQASTEQYF. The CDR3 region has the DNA TGTGCCAGCAGCTTAGTAAGACAGGCATCTACCGAGCAGTACTTC.

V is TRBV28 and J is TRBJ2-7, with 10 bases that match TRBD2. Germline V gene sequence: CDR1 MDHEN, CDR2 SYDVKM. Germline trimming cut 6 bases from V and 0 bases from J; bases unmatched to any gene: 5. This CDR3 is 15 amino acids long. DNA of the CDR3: TGTGCCAGCAGACTAGCGGGACCAAGCTCCTACGAGCAGTACTTC. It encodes CASRLAGPSSYEQYF.

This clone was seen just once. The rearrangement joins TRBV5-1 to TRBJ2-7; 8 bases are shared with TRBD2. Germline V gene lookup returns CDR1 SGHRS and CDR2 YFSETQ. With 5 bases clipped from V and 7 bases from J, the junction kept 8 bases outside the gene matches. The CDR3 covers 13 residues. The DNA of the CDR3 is TGCGCCAGCAGTAATCGACTAGCGTTTGAGCAGTACTTC. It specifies CASSNRLAFEQYF.

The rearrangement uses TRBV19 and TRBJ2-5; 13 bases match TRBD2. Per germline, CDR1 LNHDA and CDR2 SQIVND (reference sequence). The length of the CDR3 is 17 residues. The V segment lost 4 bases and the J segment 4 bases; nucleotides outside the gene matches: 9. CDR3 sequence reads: CASSSPGLAGALETQYF. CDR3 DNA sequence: TGTGCCAGTAGTAGCCCCGGACTAGCGGGAGCCCTAGAGACCCAGTACTTC.

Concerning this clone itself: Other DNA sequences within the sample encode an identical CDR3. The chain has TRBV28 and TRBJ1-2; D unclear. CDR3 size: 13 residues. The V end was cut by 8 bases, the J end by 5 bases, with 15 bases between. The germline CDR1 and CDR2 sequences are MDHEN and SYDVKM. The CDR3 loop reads CASRRPPSYGYTF. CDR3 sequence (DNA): TGTGCCAGCCGGAGACCACCATCATATGGCTACACCTTC.

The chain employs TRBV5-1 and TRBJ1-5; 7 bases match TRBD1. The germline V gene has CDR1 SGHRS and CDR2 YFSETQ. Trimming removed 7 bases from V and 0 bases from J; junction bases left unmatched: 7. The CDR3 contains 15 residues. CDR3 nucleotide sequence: TGCGCCAGCCGCATAGGGGACAGTAGCAATCAGCCCCAGCATTTT. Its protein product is CASRIGDSSNQPQHF.

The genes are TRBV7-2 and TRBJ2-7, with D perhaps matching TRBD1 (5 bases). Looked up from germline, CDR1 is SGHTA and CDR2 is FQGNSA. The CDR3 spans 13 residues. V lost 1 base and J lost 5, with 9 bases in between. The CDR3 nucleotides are TGTGCCAGCAGCTTAGTGCAGGGCCACGAGCAGTACTTC. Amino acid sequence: CASSLVQGHEQYF.

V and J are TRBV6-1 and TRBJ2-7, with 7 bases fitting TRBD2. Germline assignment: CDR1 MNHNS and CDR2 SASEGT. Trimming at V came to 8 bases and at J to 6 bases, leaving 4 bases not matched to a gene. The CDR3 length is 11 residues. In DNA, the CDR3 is TGTGCCAGCGTGGGGGGGACCGAGCAGTACTTC. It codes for CASVGGTEQYF.

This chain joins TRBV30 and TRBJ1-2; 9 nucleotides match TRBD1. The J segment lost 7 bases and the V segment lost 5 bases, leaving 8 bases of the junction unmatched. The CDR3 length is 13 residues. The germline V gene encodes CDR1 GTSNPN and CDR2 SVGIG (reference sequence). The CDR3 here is CAWVTGGDVGYTF. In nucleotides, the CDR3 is TGTGCCTGGGTTACAGGGGGCGACGTTGGCTACACCTTC.

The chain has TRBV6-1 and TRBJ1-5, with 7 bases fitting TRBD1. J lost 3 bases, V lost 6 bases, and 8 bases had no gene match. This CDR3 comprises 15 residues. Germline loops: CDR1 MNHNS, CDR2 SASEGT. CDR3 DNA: TGTGCCAGCAGAGAACCACAGGGGCACAATCAGCCCCAGCATTTT. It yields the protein CASREPQGHNQPQHF.

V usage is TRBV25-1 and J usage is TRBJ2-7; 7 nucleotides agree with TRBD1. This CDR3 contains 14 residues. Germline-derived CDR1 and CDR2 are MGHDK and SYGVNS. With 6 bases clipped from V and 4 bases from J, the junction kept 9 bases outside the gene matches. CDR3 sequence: CASRRDRDGYEQYF. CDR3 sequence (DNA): TGTGCCAGCAGGAGAGACAGGGACGGTTACGAGCAGTACTTC.

Here the CDR3 DNA reads TGCGCCAGCAGCTTGGTTGTAGCCCACAATGAGCAGTTCTTC. Its translation is CASSLVVAHNEQFF. The chain joins TRBV5-1 to TRBJ2-1; D ambiguous. V lost 0 bases and J lost 5, with 9 bases in between. This CDR3 region has 14 residues. Germline assignment: CDR1 SGHRS and CDR2 YFSETQ.